Listed here are 27 T cell receptor beta chains from one sample, sequenced in a study of blood T cell repertoires in COVID-19. Sequencing was performed with immunoSEQ multiplex PCR; in TCRdb, only in-frame clones are kept and a portion is missing. Of about 200,000 clones in the sample, roughly 80% were seen once. The sequencing sample was made of peripheral blood. These TCRs come from a woman aged 80 or over with acute or convalescent COVID-19.

This clone occurred once. This chain links TRBV28 with TRBJ2-3, with 7 bases aligning to TRBD1. This CDR3 has 16 residues. The junction had 9 bases not matched to a gene; V was cut back by 4 bases and J by 2 bases. From germline, CDR1 is MDHEN and CDR2 SYDVKM. The CDR3 nucleotides read TGTGCCAGCAGTTGGGTGACAGGGCGAAACACAGATACGCAGTATTTT. This encodes CASSWVTGRNTDTQYF.

The chain links TRBV5-6 to TRBJ1-2; D is possibly TRBD1 (5 bases). The CDR3 totals 15 residues. Looked up from germline, CDR1 is SGHDT and CDR2 is YYEEEE. Trimming cost V 1 base and J 5 bases, with 15 bases left between them. This CDR3 is CASSLPAFGGYGYTF. DNA for the CDR3: TGTGCCAGCAGCTTGCCCGCCTTCGGGGGGTATGGCTACACCTTC.

The chain joins TRBV2 to TRBJ2-3, with TRBD2 matching 8 bases. Germline lookup yields CDR1 SNHLY and CDR2 FYNNEI. The CDR3 is 14 amino acids. J lost 1 base, V lost 9 bases, and 6 bases had no gene match. The CDR3 spells CARTGGKGTDTQYF. The CDR3 coding sequence is TGTGCCAGGACGGGGGGGAAGGGCACAGATACGCAGTATTTT.

The chain recombines TRBV5-5 with TRBJ2-3; 9 nucleotides align to TRBD1. The germline CDR1 and CDR2 sequences are SGHKS and YYEKEE (reference sequence). This CDR3 is 14 amino acids long. V lost 2 bases to trimming and J lost 5 bases; unmatched junction nucleotides: 3. CDR3 DNA: TGTGCCAGCAGCTTATGGACAGGGGTAGATACGCAGTATTTT. It codes for CASSLWTGVDTQYF.

The chain is built from TRBV6-5 and TRBJ2-3; D remains ambiguous. V lost 7 bases to trimming and J lost 0 bases, with 11 bases between them. Germline V gene sequence: CDR1 MNHEY, CDR2 SVGAGI. The CDR3 is 14 residues long. CDR3 protein: CASMVTSSTDTQYF. DNA of the CDR3: TGTGCCAGCATGGTTACTTCTAGCACAGATACGCAGTATTTT.

This chain uses TRBV6-6 with TRBJ2-5, with D unclear. The CDR3 is 12 residues long. V lost 5 bases, J lost 5 bases, and 9 bases lay in between. Germline-derived CDR1 and CDR2 are MNHNY and SVGAGI (reference sequence). DNA for the CDR3: TGTGCCAGCAGTCCCTTCGGGGAGACCCAGTACTTC. Translating gives CASSPFGETQYF.

The J gene is TRBJ1-3, the V gene TRBV6-5, with D possibly matching TRBD1 (6 bases). V lost 6 bases and J 3 bases, leaving 9 bases between the germline ends. Germline loops: CDR1 MNHEY, CDR2 SVGAGI. The CDR3 is made up of 13 amino acids. The CDR3 here is CASSLQGGNTIYF. The CDR3 bases are TGTGCCAGCAGCCTACAGGGTGGAAACACCATATATTTT.

The chain employs TRBV10-3 and TRBJ2-4; the D gene is possibly TRBD1 (6 bases). Germline CDR1 ENHRY, CDR2 SYGVKD. There are 16 residues in the CDR3. Trimming left V 0 bases short and J 3 bases short, with 12 bases between. CDR3: CAISESPGQIKNIQYF. DNA for the CDR3: TGTGCCATCAGTGAGTCCCCCGGACAGATCAAAAACATTCAGTACTTC.

This sequence joins TRBV28 and TRBJ2-5; D remains ambiguous. The CDR3 is made up of 12 amino acids. Germline V gives CDR1 MDHEN, CDR2 SYDVKM. Trimming left V 7 bases short and J 3 bases short, with 9 bases between. CDR3 DNA sequence: TGTGCCAGCATGGCCAGCGAAGAGACCCAGTACTTC. It codes for CASMASEETQYF.

The chain carries TRBV3-1 (or the pseudogene TRBV3-2) and TRBJ1-6; D unresolved. From germline, CDR1 is LGHDT and CDR2 YNNKEL (reference sequence). The CDR3 is made up of 16 amino acids. V shed 2 bases and J shed 7 bases, with 15 bases lying between them. CDR3 nucleotides: TGTGCCAGCAGCCAATTGGGAGGAGTTAAAAATTCACCCCTCCACTTT. Its protein is CASSQLGGVKNSPLHF.

The J gene is TRBJ2-7, the V gene TRBV3-1 (or the pseudogene TRBV3-2); 9 bases fit TRBD1. The CDR3 has 18 residues. Germline V gene data show CDR1 as LGHDT and CDR2 as YNNKEL (reference sequence). Trimming at V came to 3 bases and at J to 3 bases, leaving 15 bases not matched to a gene. CDR3 amino acids: CASSQRPGTGSWVYEQYF. CDR3 bases: TGTGCCAGCAGCCAGCGTCCCGGGACAGGGTCGTGGGTCTACGAGCAGTACTTC.

The V gene is TRBV6-5, the J gene TRBJ1-6; no definite D call. Trimming took 7 bases from V and 10 from J, leaving 11 bases between them. Germline assignment: CDR1 MNHEY and CDR2 SVGAGI. The CDR3 runs 12 residues. CDR3 sequence: CASTTGGSPLHF. As DNA, the CDR3 is TGTGCCAGCACCACGGGAGGGTCACCCCTCCACTTT.

This chain joins TRBV9 and TRBJ2-7, with 14 bases fitting TRBD2. J gave up 9 bases and V 4 bases, and 6 bases lay outside the gene matches. The CDR3 spans 14 residues. Looked up from germline, CDR1 is SGDLS and CDR2 is YYNGEE. CDR3 in amino acids: CASSPGTSGSWQYF. CDR3 nucleotide sequence: TGTGCCAGCAGCCCCGGGACTAGCGGGAGCTGGCAGTACTTC. The full variable domain, its missing parts supplied by reference TRBV9 and TRBJ2-7, is DSGVTQTPKHLITATGQRVTLRCSPRSGDLSVYWYQQSLDQGLQFLIQYYNGEERAKGNILERFSAQQFPDLHSELNLSSLELGDSALYFCASSPGTSGSWQYFGPGTRLTVT.

The chain is built from TRBV24-1 and TRBJ1-2; TRBD1 matches 7 bases. The V and J ends lost 6 bases and 8 bases, in that order; junction bases with no gene match: 5. The CDR3 sequence is 12 residues long. CDR1 KGHDR and CDR2 SFDVKD come from the germline V gene. CDR3 nucleotide sequence: TGTGCCACCAGTCCCCGAGGGGGCGGCTACACCTTC. Amino acids: CATSPRGGGYTF.

V gene TRBV29-1 combines with J gene TRBJ1-2; 7 bases map to TRBD1. Germline CDR1 SQVTM, CDR2 ANQGSEA. Trimming at V came to 7 bases and at J to 6 bases, leaving 8 bases not matched to a gene. This CDR3 is 12 amino acids long. CDR3 loop: CSANRDSDGYTF. Here the CDR3 DNA reads TGCAGCGCAAACAGGGACAGCGATGGCTACACCTTC. Based on the CDR3 plus reference TRBV29-1 and TRBJ1-2, the full variable domain is SAVISQKPSRDICQRGTSLTIQCQVDSQVTMMFWYRQQPGQSLTLIATANQGSEATYESGFVIDKFPISRPNLTFSTLTVSNMSPEDSSIYLCSANRDSDGYTFGSGTRLTVV.

The table lists this clone with a few counts. CDR3 sequence (DNA): TGTGCCAGCAGTTCGGACATAGCTAGCACAGATACGCAGTATTTT. Translation gives CASSSDIASTDTQYF. This chain connects TRBV6-5 to TRBJ2-3, with D possibly being TRBD1 (5 bases). The V gene lost 4 bases and the J gene lost 0 bases, with 11 bases spanning the gap. The CDR3 sequence is 15 residues long. Germline V gene data show CDR1 as MNHEY and CDR2 as SVGAGI.

This chain joins TRBV5-4 and TRBJ2-1, with a weak D call TRBD2 (7 bases). The V end lost 0 bases, the J end lost 6 bases, and 10 bases lay between the germline ends. This CDR3 comprises 14 residues. Germline V gene data show CDR1 as SGHNT and CDR2 as YYREEE (reference sequence). The CDR3 DNA sequence: TGTGCCAGCAGCTTGGGAGGGGGGGCCAATGAGCAGTTCTTC. Translation gives CASSLGGGANEQFF.

The rearrangement uses TRBV10-2 and TRBJ1-3, with 10 bases matching TRBD1. V dropped 7 bases and J dropped 2; count of bases not matched to a gene: 5. Germline V CDR1 and CDR2: WSHSY, SAAADI. This CDR3 is 15 amino acids long. The CDR3 is CASTSTGGPGNTIYF. CDR3 nucleotide sequence: TGCGCCAGCACCTCGACAGGGGGCCCTGGAAACACCATATATTTT.

The chain recombines TRBV27 with TRBJ2-7, with 10 bases that match TRBD2. This CDR3 region has 18 residues. Trimming removed 8 bases from V and 5 bases from J; junction bases left unmatched: 21. Germline CDR1 reads MNHEY; CDR2 reads SMNVEV (reference sequence). The CDR3 DNA sequence: TGTGCCAGCGGTCTGGGATTACCGGGACTAGCGTCGAAGAACGAGCAGTACTTC. It translates to CASGLGLPGLASKNEQYF.

The chain uses TRBV7-3 and TRBJ2-5; TRBD1 might be the D (5 bases). The CDR3 contains 13 residues. Germline V CDR1 and CDR2: SGHTA, FQGTGA. The V end was cut by 5 bases, the J end by 2 bases, with 9 bases between. The CDR3 bases are TGTGCCAGCAGCCCCGGACATCAAGAGACCCAGTACTTC. Its translation is CASSPGHQETQYF.

The V and J genes are TRBV24-1 and TRBJ2-1, with D hard to call. The CDR3 totals 11 residues. Germline V gene sequence: CDR1 KGHDR, CDR2 SFDVKD. The CDR3 here is CAPSLYNEQFF. The CDR3, as DNA: TGTGCTCCGAGTTTGTACAATGAGCAGTTCTTC.

V gene TRBV3-1 (or the pseudogene TRBV3-2) combines with J gene TRBJ1-1; TRBD1 aligns across 10 bases. The CDR3 spans 17 residues. CDR1 and CDR2 from the germline V gene are LGHDT and YNNKEL (reference sequence). The junction had 7 bases not matched to a gene; V was cut back by 2 bases and J by 1 base. The chain's CDR3 is CASSQYRDRGWNTEAFF. CDR3 nucleotide sequence: TGTGCCAGCAGCCAATACCGGGACAGGGGTTGGAACACTGAAGCTTTCTTT.

This chain joins TRBV6-5 and TRBJ1-5, with D possibly TRBD1 on 5 matching bases. Germline assignment: CDR1 MNHEY and CDR2 SVGAGI. This CDR3 is built from 14 residues. Trimming removed 6 bases from V and 0 bases from J, with 9 bases in between. DNA of the CDR3: TGTGCCAGCAGCCCAGACAGTAGCAATCAGCCCCAGCATTTT. Protein product: CASSPDSSNQPQHF.

The chain links TRBV6-1 to TRBJ1-2; 8 nucleotides line up with TRBD1. Per the germline V gene, CDR1 is MNHNS and CDR2 is SASEGT. The ends lost 2 bases at V and 8 bases at J; junction bases unmatched: 4. The CDR3 has 13 residues. The CDR3 DNA is TGTGCCAGCAGTGAAACAGGGGGGAGCGGCTACACCTTC. This codes for CASSETGGSGYTF.

This rearrangement joins TRBV7-7 to TRBJ2-2, with a tentative D call TRBD1 (5 bases). The germline V gene encodes CDR1 SSHAT and CDR2 FNYEAQ (reference sequence). The CDR3 is made up of 14 amino acids. The V end was cut by 7 bases, the J end by 3 bases, with 12 bases between. The CDR3 DNA follows: TGTGCCAGCACCATAGACAGATACACCGGGGAGCTGTTTTTT. It translates to CASTIDRYTGELFF.

This clone occurred a few times. The chain joins TRBV27 to TRBJ2-7; TRBD2 matches 12 bases. V shed 6 bases and J 0 bases; nucleotides not matched to a gene: 3. This CDR3 is built from 15 residues. Germline CDR1 reads MNHEY; CDR2 reads SMNVEV (reference sequence). The CDR3 bases are TGTGCCAGCAGAGGACTAGCGGGAAGCTCCTACGAGCAGTACTTC. Its protein product is CASRGLAGSSYEQYF.

The rearrangement links TRBV10-3 to TRBJ1-6, with TRBD1 matching over 10 bases. In germline, CDR1 is ENHRY, CDR2 SYGVKD. This CDR3 contains 14 residues. V trimming: 10 bases; J trimming: 6 bases; junction bases outside the gene matches: 6. As DNA, the CDR3 is TGTGCCACCACCGGGACAGGGGTTAATTCACCCCTCCACTTT. It yields the protein CATTGTGVNSPLHF.